Each of the 30 T cell receptor beta chains below was sequenced from the same sample in a study of OX40 agonist ivuxolimab in advanced cancers. The assay was immunoSEQ multiplex PCR, and TCRdb's table has in-frame clones only and misses some. Of about 37,000 clones listed, approximately 78% are singletons. The sample here was CD4+ or CD8+ T cells sorted from blood, taken in a trial of the OX40 agonist ivuxolimab. The receptors stem from an adult with an advanced solid tumor such as melanoma, head and neck, liver or kidney cancer.

The chain carries TRBV19 and TRBJ1-5, with D perhaps matching TRBD1 (5 bases). Deletions cut 6 bases from V and 6 bases from J, with 15 bases between. The V gene's germline CDR1 is LNHDA and CDR2 SQIVND (reference sequence). This CDR3 region has 14 residues. CDR3 protein: CASRFLGGSQPQHF. In nucleotides, the CDR3 is TGTGCCAGTAGATTTCTGGGGGGATCTCAGCCCCAGCATTTT.

The chain links TRBV11-3 to TRBJ2-1; D gene uncertain. The V end was cut by 5 bases, the J end by 4 bases, with 9 bases between. The CDR3 totals 13 residues. Per the germline V gene, CDR1 is SGHNT and CDR2 is YENEEA. CDR3: CASSPTVYNEQFF. In DNA form, the CDR3 reads TGTGCCAGCAGCCCCACCGTTTACAATGAGCAGTTCTTC.

The CDR3: CAISESKGSPLHF. For the CDR3, the DNA is TGTGCCATCAGTGAGTCGAAGGGTTCACCCCTCCACTTT. This chain joins TRBV10-3 and TRBJ1-6; D call uncertain. Germline CDR1 and CDR2: ENHRY and SYGVKD. The CDR3 sequence is 13 residues long. Trimming left V 0 bases short and J 9 bases short, with 6 bases between.

In this sample, this clone turned up once. The chain uses TRBV6-1 and TRBJ2-1; a weak D match, TRBD2 (6 bases). The length of the CDR3 is 14 residues. Germline values: CDR1 MNHNS, CDR2 SASEGT. V was shortened by 3 bases and J by 10 bases, with 16 bases between the two germline ends. CDR3 DNA sequence: TGTGCCAGCAGTGACGGTAGCGGAGGGGTAGAGCAGTTCTTC. Its protein is CASSDGSGGVEQFF.

The V call is TRBV9, the J call TRBJ2-7, with TRBD1 identical over 10 bases. The ends lost 3 bases at V and 5 bases at J; junction bases unmatched: 8. The CDR3 length is 15 residues. Germline V gene sequence: CDR1 SGDLS, CDR2 YYNGEE. CDR3 region: CASSGSGTGVHEQYF. The CDR3 nucleotides are TGTGCCAGCAGCGGCTCCGGGACAGGGGTCCACGAGCAGTACTTC.

The chain joins TRBV19 to TRBJ2-2, with 10 bases fitting TRBD2. Germline V lookup: CDR1 LNHDA, CDR2 SQIVND (reference sequence). The CDR3 totals 15 residues. With 7 bases clipped from V and 5 bases from J, the junction kept 7 bases outside the gene matches. CDR3 amino acids: CASKEAGGPTGELFF. Here the CDR3 DNA reads TGTGCCAGTAAAGAAGCGGGAGGGCCGACCGGGGAGCTGTTTTTT.

DNA of the CDR3: TGCGCCAGCAGCTTGTCAGGGGGCTCCTACAATGAGCAGTTCTTC. This codes for CASSLSGGSYNEQFF. This chain joins TRBV5-1 and TRBJ2-1; 7 nucleotides align to TRBD1. This CDR3 region has 15 residues. CDR1 and CDR2 (germline): SGHRS, YFSETQ. V shed 1 base and J 0 bases; nucleotides not matched to a gene: 1.

The rearrangement links TRBV9 to TRBJ1-1, with 10 bases lining up with TRBD1. Trimming cost V 2 bases and J 4 bases; bases outside gene matches: 5. The CDR3 has 15 residues. The germline CDR1 and CDR2 sequences are SGDLS and YYNGEE. CDR3 amino acids: CASSVRTGGITEAFF. The CDR3 DNA follows: TGTGCCAGCAGCGTCCGGACAGGGGGGATCACTGAAGCTTTCTTT.

The chain uses TRBV4-3 and TRBJ2-7, with TRBD1 matching 7 bases. The V segment lost 3 bases and the J segment 4 bases; nucleotides outside the gene matches: 6. This CDR3 has 14 residues. Per germline, CDR1 LGHNA and CDR2 YSLEER. CDR3 protein: CASSQGDSVYEQYF. In nucleotides, the CDR3 is TGCGCCAGCAGCCAGGGGGACAGTGTGTACGAGCAGTACTTC.

This clone was seen only a few times. The chain has TRBV5-1 and TRBJ1-2; 7 positions match TRBD1. V was pared by 4 bases and J by 5 bases, with 8 bases of the junction left unmatched. This CDR3 spans 14 amino acids. Germline V gives CDR1 SGHRS, CDR2 YFSETQ. This CDR3 is CASSLRGQQYGYTF. The DNA of the CDR3 is TGCGCCAGCAGCCTGAGGGGACAGCAGTATGGCTACACCTTC.

This chain uses TRBV9 with TRBJ2-1; 9 positions match TRBD2. The CDR3 spans 15 residues. The V gene's germline CDR1 is SGDLS and CDR2 YYNGEE. Losses at the gene ends were 4 bases for V and 4 bases for J; bases not matched to a gene: 6. CDR3 loop: CASSLTSGFYNEQFF. The CDR3 DNA follows: TGTGCCAGCAGCCTGACTAGCGGCTTTTACAATGAGCAGTTCTTC.

This clone was seen only once. This chain joins TRBV5-1 and TRBJ1-1; TRBD1 is a possible D gene (6 bases). The CDR3 runs 14 residues. Deletions cut 3 bases from V and 0 bases from J, with 9 bases between. Germline CDR1 SGHRS, CDR2 YFSETQ. For the CDR3, the DNA is TGCGCCAGCAGCTCGACAGGAATGAACACTGAAGCTTTCTTT. Translation gives CASSSTGMNTEAFF. Full variable domain (remainder filled in from reference TRBV5-1 and TRBJ1-1): KAGVTQTPRYLIKTRGQQVTLSCSPISGHRSVSWYQQTPGQGLQFLFEYFSETQRNKGNFPGRFSGRQFSNSRSEMNVSTLELGDSALYLCASSSTGMNTEAFFGQGTRLTVV.

This clone was seen just once. The chain employs TRBV5-3 and TRBJ2-1, with 7 bases fitting TRBD2. TRBV5-3 is known as an ORF, though its function is uncertain. The CDR3 length is 19 residues. V trimming: 3 bases; J trimming: 0 bases; junction bases outside the gene matches: 15. The CDR3 nucleotides are TGTGCCAGAAGCTGCCTTAAGAGCGGGGCCAACATCTCCTACAATGAGCAGTTCTTC. It is translated as CARSCLKSGANISYNEQFF.

This clone was seen just once. The rearrangement uses TRBV11-3 and TRBJ2-3, with D tentatively TRBD1 or TRBD2 (5 bases each). Germline V gene data show CDR1 as SGHNT and CDR2 as YENEEA. This CDR3 has 13 amino acids. Trimming pared 1 base from V and 10 bases from J, leaving 12 bases between. DNA of the CDR3: TGTGCCAGCAGCTTAGTCGGGACGGGTTCGCAGTATTTT. Protein sequence: CASSLVGTGSQYF.

V and J are TRBV5-5 and TRBJ1-1; D is uncertain. The length of the CDR3 is 12 residues. Looked up from germline, CDR1 is SGHKS and CDR2 is YYEKEE (reference sequence). V dropped 0 bases and J dropped 5 bases, with 5 bases sitting between them. For the CDR3, the DNA is TGTGCCAGCAGCTTGGTAGGAACTGAAGCTTTCTTT. Its translation is CASSLVGTEAFF.

The chain links TRBV15 to TRBJ2-1; no clear D gene. The CDR3 loop spans 15 amino acids. Germline lookup yields CDR1 LNHNV and CDR2 YYDKDF (reference sequence). Between the trimmed V and J ends, which lost 1 base and 0 bases, there was a span of 7 bases. CDR3 bases: TGTGCCACCAGCAGAGTGGCGGACTCCTACAATGAGCAGTTCTTC. Its translation: CATSRVADSYNEQFF.

The chain carries TRBV7-9 and TRBJ2-7, with 10 bases identical to TRBD2. Germline loops: CDR1 SEHNR, CDR2 FQNEAQ (reference sequence). Trimming cost V 2 bases and J 4 bases; bases outside gene matches: 2. The CDR3 has 14 residues. The DNA of the CDR3 is TGTGCCAGCAGCTTAACTAGCGGGATGTACGAGCAGTACTTC. Translation gives CASSLTSGMYEQYF.

This chain links TRBV27 with TRBJ2-1; maybe TRBD1 (6 bases). Trimming removed 8 bases from V and 1 base from J, with 9 bases in between. The germline CDR1 and CDR2 sequences are MNHEY and SMNVEV (reference sequence). This CDR3 comprises 13 residues. The CDR3 loop is CASGQGSYNEQFF. The CDR3 nucleotides read TGTGCCAGCGGCCAGGGGTCCTACAATGAGCAGTTCTTC.

The CDR3 DNA reads TGTGCCAGCAGTTTTCCGACAGGGGCCTACGAGCAGTACTTC. The encoded protein is CASSFPTGAYEQYF. This chain uses TRBV28 with TRBJ2-7; TRBD1 matches at 8 bases. CDR1 and CDR2 from the germline V gene are MDHEN and SYDVKM. This CDR3 spans 14 amino acids. Losses at the gene ends were 3 bases for V and 2 bases for J; bases not matched to a gene: 3.

As concerns this clone: A junction end diverges from the germline sequence, so it may reflect a read error. The rearrangement uses TRBV7-7 and TRBJ2-5, with 8 bases lining up with TRBD2. The CDR3 consists of 14 residues. Per germline, CDR1 SSHAT and CDR2 FNYEAQ (reference sequence). The DNA of the CDR3 is TGTGCTAGCAGCACCGGGACTAGTTCCGGGACCCAGTACTTC. Translated: CASSTGTSSGTQYF.

This clone is judged medium-sized. The rearrangement uses TRBV9 and TRBJ2-1; TRBD2 matches 10 bases. CDR1 is SGDLS and CDR2 is YYNGEE in the germline V gene. The CDR3 is 15 amino acids. V lost 0 bases, J lost 8 bases, and 5 bases stayed unmatched. Here the CDR3 DNA reads TGTGCCAGCAGCGTAGGGAGCGGGGGGGCCGATGAGCAGTTCTTC. As protein: CASSVGSGGADEQFF. Full variable domain (rest looked up from reference TRBV9 and TRBJ2-1): DSGVTQTPKHLITATGQRVTLRCSPRSGDLSVYWYQQSLDQGLQFLIQYYNGEERAKGNILERFSAQQFPDLHSELNLSSLELGDSALYFCASSVGSGGADEQFFGPGTRLTVL.

The V call is TRBV5-6, the J call TRBJ1-1; the D gene is possibly TRBD1 (6 bases). Trimming shortened V by 0 bases and J by 1 base, and 10 bases separated the two germline ends. CDR3 length: 15 amino acids. Per germline, CDR1 SGHDT and CDR2 YYEEEE. This CDR3 reads CASSLGRTANTEAFF. The CDR3 nucleotides read TGTGCCAGCAGCTTGGGGAGGACAGCGAACACTGAAGCTTTCTTT.

The rearrangement uses TRBV7-9 and TRBJ1-2; 8 positions match TRBD1. This CDR3 spans 14 amino acids. The V and J ends lost 5 bases and 6 bases, in that order; junction bases with no gene match: 8. The germline CDR1 and CDR2 sequences are SEHNR and FQNEAQ (reference sequence). CDR3: CASSPSGTGNGYTF. The CDR3 nucleotides are TGTGCCAGCAGCCCATCCGGGACAGGCAATGGCTACACCTTC.

The chain is built from TRBV7-9 and TRBJ1-5; 7 positions agree with TRBD1. CDR3 size: 15 residues. V trimming: 5 bases; J trimming: 3 bases; junction bases outside the gene matches: 7. In germline, CDR1 is SEHNR, CDR2 FQNEAQ (reference sequence). The CDR3: CASSPLTGSNQPQHF. The CDR3 DNA follows: TGTGCCAGCAGCCCCCTGACAGGGTCCAATCAGCCCCAGCATTTT.

The genes are TRBV19 and TRBJ2-7; D possibly corresponds to TRBD2 (5 bases). Germline CDR1 is LNHDA and CDR2 is SQIVND (reference sequence). V gave up 0 bases and J gave up 5 bases, with 17 bases separating them. The CDR3 consists of 16 residues. The CDR3 DNA reads as TGTGCCAGTAGTATAGACCCCTCGGGGAAGGCTGACGAGCAGTACTTC. This sequence encodes CASSIDPSGKADEQYF.

The chain couples TRBV7-6 to TRBJ2-5, with 8 bases matching TRBD1. The CDR3 covers 15 residues. Unmatched junction bases numbered 7, after V lost 5 bases and J lost 2 bases. Germline V gene lookup returns CDR1 SGHVS and CDR2 FNYEAQ. The CDR3 spells CASSHDRGRQETQYF. The CDR3 nucleotides are TGTGCCAGCAGCCACGACAGGGGCCGTCAAGAGACCCAGTACTTC.

The chain uses TRBV19 and TRBJ1-5, with D tentatively TRBD1 (5 bases). Trimming shortened V by 3 bases and J by 0 bases, and 18 bases separated the two germline ends. CDR1 LNHDA and CDR2 SQIVND come from the germline V gene (reference sequence). CDR3 length: 18 residues. As DNA, the CDR3 is TGTGCCAGTAGTATCGAGGGTCTTCAGGGTTATAGCAATCAGCCCCAGCATTTT. It specifies CASSIEGLQGYSNQPQHF.

V is TRBV29-1 and J is TRBJ2-7, with 13 bases matching TRBD2. CDR1 is SQVTM, CDR2 ANQGSEA, per germline. The CDR3 runs 15 residues. Germline trimming cut 5 bases from V and 6 bases from J; bases unmatched to any gene: 10. CDR3 in DNA: TGCAGCGTTTGGTCCGGGACTAGCGGGGTACTCGAGCAGTACTTC. Translating gives CSVWSGTSGVLEQYF.

This chain joins TRBV4-1 and TRBJ2-2; no firm D call. CDR1 is MGHRA and CDR2 is YSYEKL in the germline V gene. The CDR3 totals 15 residues. V lost 2 bases and J 4 bases, leaving 11 bases between the germline ends. CDR3 sequence reads: CASSQKESRTGELFF. The CDR3 DNA is TGCGCCAGCAGCCAAAAGGAGTCTCGCACCGGGGAGCTGTTTTTT.

The chain is built from TRBV7-2 and TRBJ1-1, with 9 bases aligning to TRBD1. The CDR3 length is 13 residues. Germline trimming cut 3 bases from V and 7 bases from J; bases unmatched to any gene: 3. Germline V gives CDR1 SGHTA, CDR2 FQGNSA. The CDR3: CASSLGQGGEAFF. Here the CDR3 DNA reads TGTGCCAGCAGCTTGGGACAGGGTGGTGAAGCTTTCTTT.